Following are 26 T cell receptor beta chains from one sample sequenced in a study of radiotherapy plus CTLA-4 blockade in lung cancer. Generated by immunoSEQ multiplex PCR, the TCRdb table keeps only in-frame clones and is missing some. Among tens of thousands of clones, about three quarters were seen once, and the ten largest hold 8.9%. Source: peripheral blood, taken from a patient treated with radiotherapy plus ipilimumab. These receptors were collected from a human donor with non-small cell lung cancer who had stable disease on radiotherapy plus ipilimumab.

The V and J genes are TRBV7-9 and TRBJ2-7; D remains ambiguous. V was pared by 1 base and J by 9 bases, with 10 bases between. This CDR3 comprises 12 residues. Germline V gene lookup returns CDR1 SEHNR and CDR2 FQNEAQ (reference sequence). The CDR3 loop reads CASSLEMKGQYV. For the CDR3, the DNA is TGTGCCAGCAGCTTAGAAATGAAGGGGCAGTACGTC.

The rearrangement uses TRBV5-1 and TRBJ2-2, with TRBD2 identical over 10 bases. The junction had 11 bases not matched to a gene; V was cut back by 2 bases and J by 4 bases. The CDR3 is 18 residues long. Germline lookup yields CDR1 SGHRS and CDR2 YFSETQ. DNA for the CDR3: TGCGCCAGCAGCTTCGTTCCGGGGAGCGGGGGGGCCACCGGGGAGCTGTTTTTT. It is translated as CASSFVPGSGGATGELFF.

The chain couples TRBV28 to TRBJ1-1; D is uncertain. This CDR3 has 15 residues. Germline assignment: CDR1 MDHEN and CDR2 SYDVKM. Trimming removed 8 bases from V and 0 bases from J, with 16 bases in between. CDR3 in DNA: TGTGCCAGCGAAGTTGGGCCTCCCCTGAACACTGAAGCTTTCTTT. This gives the protein CASEVGPPLNTEAFF.

This chain joins TRBV19 and TRBJ1-5; D gene ambiguous. CDR3 length equals 15 residues. V was shortened by 3 bases and J by 5 bases, with 14 bases between the two germline ends. The germline gives CDR1 LNHDA, CDR2 SQIVND (reference sequence). CDR3 residues: CASSIATNNHQPQHF. In DNA, the CDR3 is TGTGCCAGTAGTATTGCAACTAACAATCATCAGCCCCAGCATTTT. The full variable domain, in which reference TRBV19 and TRBJ1-5 provide the parts outside the CDR3, is DGGITQSPKYLFRKEGQNVTLSCEQNLNHDAMYWYRQDPGQGLRLIYYSQIVNDFQKGDIAEGYSVSREKKESFPLTVTSAQKNPTAFYLCASSIATNNHQPQHFGDGTRLSIL.

V usage is TRBV28 and J usage is TRBJ2-1, with 12 bases lining up with TRBD1. Germline V gene data show CDR1 as MDHEN and CDR2 as SYDVKM. This CDR3 spans 17 amino acids. V lost 4 bases to trimming and J lost 4 bases; unmatched junction nucleotides: 8. The chain's CDR3 is CASSSGTGGAEYNEQFF. The CDR3 DNA is TGTGCCAGCAGTTCCGGGACAGGGGGCGCTGAATACAATGAGCAGTTCTTC.

This rearrangement joins TRBV18 to TRBJ2-7, with D uncertain. Germline CDR1 reads KGHSH; CDR2 reads LQKENI. CDR3 size: 15 residues. Trimming stripped 4 bases from V and 3 bases from J, with 16 bases between. In DNA, the CDR3 is TGTGCCAGCTCACGAGAGGCAGGCCGAGACTACGAGCAGTACTTC. Translated: CASSREAGRDYEQYF.

This rearrangement joins TRBV5-1 to TRBJ1-1; D unclear. The CDR3 covers 11 residues. Trimming cost V 5 bases and J 0 bases, with 2 bases left between them. Germline V gene data show CDR1 as SGHRS and CDR2 as YFSETQ. The CDR3 loop reads CASRVNTEAFF. CDR3 in DNA: TGCGCCAGCAGAGTGAACACTGAAGCTTTCTTT.

The gene calls are TRBV30 and TRBJ1-1; D is undetermined. This CDR3 is built from 13 residues. The germline V and J ends were trimmed by 0 bases and 4 bases, with 9 bases remaining between them. Germline assignment: CDR1 GTSNPN and CDR2 SVGIG (reference sequence). CDR3 in amino acids: CAWSVRSSTEAFF. The CDR3 DNA follows: TGTGCCTGGAGTGTACGAAGTAGCACTGAAGCTTTCTTT.

V gene TRBV27 combines with J gene TRBJ2-7, with D perhaps assigned TRBD1 or TRBD2 (6 bases each). The V end lost 4 bases, the J end lost 7 bases, and 20 bases lay between the germline ends. The CDR3 totals 15 residues. From germline, CDR1 is MNHEY and CDR2 SMNVEV (reference sequence). The CDR3 spells CASSSTGAGAGEQYV. As DNA, the CDR3 is TGTGCCAGCAGTTCAACGGGGGCTGGGGCTGGGGAGCAGTACGTC.

The chain carries TRBV6-5 and TRBJ2-3; D call uncertain. The CDR3 loop spans 16 amino acids. V was clipped by 0 bases and J by 1 base, with 11 bases between them. The germline gives CDR1 MNHEY, CDR2 SVGAGI. The CDR3, as DNA: TGTGCCAGCAGTTACTCGAATCAGGTCGGCACAGATACGCAGTATTTT. Residues: CASSYSNQVGTDTQYF.

The CDR3 DNA reads TGTGCCAGCAGTACTTGGACAGGGAGAAATAATTCACCCCTCCACTTT. Protein product: CASSTWTGRNNSPLHF. This chain connects TRBV2 to TRBJ1-6; 8 bases are shared with TRBD1. V lost 5 bases to trimming and J lost 5 bases; unmatched junction nucleotides: 8. The CDR3 contains 16 residues. Germline CDR1 SNHLY, CDR2 FYNNEI.

This clone was seen once. V gene TRBV6-5 combines with J gene TRBJ2-5; 12 bases align to TRBD2. The CDR3 is made up of 15 amino acids. Germline trimming cut 7 bases from V and 2 bases from J; bases unmatched to any gene: 5. Per the germline V gene, CDR1 is MNHEY and CDR2 is SVGAGI. The CDR3 DNA sequence: TGTGCCAGCATCACCCTAGCGGGGGGGCAAGAGACCCAGTACTTC. This translates into CASITLAGGQETQYF.

Note on this clone: This is likely an artifact of a read error, given a far larger clone one base away. Other DNA sequences in the same sample also yield this CDR3. The chain carries TRBV6-1 and TRBJ1-4, with TRBD1 matching 8 bases. CDR3 length equals 15 residues. Germline values: CDR1 MNHNS, CDR2 SASEGT. As DNA, the CDR3 is TGCGCCAGCAGTGAAGCGACAGGGGAGGAAGAAAAACTGTTTTTT. Protein product: CASSEATGEEEKLFF.

The J gene is TRBJ1-4, the V gene TRBV7-9, with D unclear. The CDR3 spans 15 residues. Trimming stripped 4 bases from V and 7 bases from J, with 16 bases between. Looked up from germline, CDR1 is SEHNR and CDR2 is FQNEAQ (reference sequence). CDR3 bases: TGTGCCAGCAGCTCAACCGCCACGTTGGGTGAAAAACTGTTTTTT. Residues: CASSSTATLGEKLFF.

This sequence joins TRBV18 and TRBJ2-3; the match to TRBD2 covers 8 bases. The CDR3 totals 16 residues. The germline V gene has CDR1 KGHSH and CDR2 LQKENI. J lost 2 bases, V lost 0 bases, and 4 bases had no gene match. The DNA of the CDR3 is TGTGCCAGCTCACCACCCGGGAGGGGCTACACAGATACGCAGTATTTT. It specifies CASSPPGRGYTDTQYF. The entire variable domain, with the rest obtained from reference TRBV18 and TRBJ2-3, is as follows: NAGVMQNPRHLVRRRGQEARLRCSPMKGHSHVYWYRQLPEEGLKFMVYLQKENIIDESGMPKERFSAEFPKEGPSILRIQQVVRGDSAAYFCASSPPGRGYTDTQYFGPGTRLTVL.

The DNA of the CDR3 is TGCGGCTGGTTGGCCCCCTATGGCTACACCTTC. Amino acids: CGWLAPYGYTF. The chain uses TRBV20-1 and TRBJ1-2; D remains ambiguous. The CDR3 consists of 11 residues. Germline V gene lookup returns CDR1 DFQATT and CDR2 SNEGSKA (reference sequence).

The chain links TRBV27 to TRBJ1-2; weak D call: TRBD1 (6 bases). Germline CDR1 is MNHEY and CDR2 is SMNVEV (reference sequence). V was pared by 2 bases and J by 4 bases, with 11 bases between. CDR3 length: 14 amino acids. In nucleotides, the CDR3 is TGTGCCAGCAGTTTAAAGTTACAGGGCTATGGCTACACCTTC. This translates into CASSLKLQGYGYTF.

This rearrangement joins TRBV10-3 to TRBJ1-5; no reliable D call. Germline V gene data show CDR1 as ENHRY and CDR2 as SYGVKD. This CDR3 is built from 12 residues. The V gene lost 5 bases and the J gene lost 10 bases, with 12 bases spanning the gap. CDR3 region: CAISTTFRPQHF. The CDR3 region has the DNA TGTGCCATCAGTACTACGTTCCGACCCCAGCATTTT.

This chain uses TRBV29-1 with TRBJ1-4, with 7 bases identical to TRBD1. V lost 3 bases, J lost 8 bases, and 6 bases stayed unmatched. The CDR3 is 13 amino acids. CDR1 is SQVTM and CDR2 is ANQGSEA in the germline V gene. The CDR3 loop is CSVERQGGEKLFF. The CDR3 bases are TGCAGCGTTGAGCGGCAGGGGGGGGAAAAACTGTTTTTT.

This rearrangement joins TRBV5-1 to TRBJ1-4, with a tentative D call TRBD1 (6 bases). V shed 3 bases and J shed 5 bases, with 11 bases lying between them. CDR1 and CDR2 from the germline V gene are SGHRS and YFSETQ. The CDR3 sequence is 14 residues long. CDR3 loop: CASSSGHPNEKLFF. As DNA, the CDR3 is TGCGCCAGCAGCTCGGGACACCCCAATGAAAAACTGTTTTTT.

CDR3 DNA sequence: TGCGCCAGCAGCCCGGCAGGTCGGCCCCAAGCTTTCTTT. Its protein product is CASSPAGRPQAFF. The rearrangement joins TRBV5-1 to TRBJ1-1; D is ambiguous. In germline, CDR1 is SGHRS, CDR2 YFSETQ. The CDR3 consists of 13 residues. V was clipped by 4 bases and J by 9 bases, with 16 bases between them.

This clone was found a few times. The CDR3 coding sequence is TGTGCCAGCAGCTGGGCGGGGACAGGGAATCAGCCCCAGCATTTT. It codes for CASSWAGTGNQPQHF. The chain uses TRBV7-9 and TRBJ1-5; 9 nucleotides align to TRBD1. There are 15 residues in the CDR3. Germline CDR1 is SEHNR and CDR2 is FQNEAQ (reference sequence). V gave up 4 bases and J gave up 4 bases; unmatched junction bases: 5.

This chain connects TRBV30 to TRBJ1-2, with no clear D. Germline-derived CDR1 and CDR2 are GTSNPN and SVGIG (reference sequence). This CDR3 region has 13 residues. Trimming stripped 0 bases from V and 4 bases from J, with 9 bases between. Here the CDR3 reads CAWSVTPLYGYTF. The DNA for the CDR3 is TGTGCCTGGAGTGTCACTCCCCTCTATGGCTACACCTTC.

The rearrangement uses TRBV18 and TRBJ2-1; no clear D gene. This CDR3 spans 15 amino acids. Germline V lookup: CDR1 KGHSH, CDR2 LQKENI. V was clipped by 0 bases and J by 3 bases, with 9 bases between them. The CDR3 region is CASSPPGINYNEQFF. The CDR3 DNA sequence: TGTGCCAGCTCACCACCAGGGATCAACTACAATGAGCAGTTCTTC.

The chain employs TRBV2 and TRBJ1-4; 7 positions agree with TRBD1. V was clipped by 5 bases and J by 7 bases; unmatched bases: 13. The germline V gene has CDR1 SNHLY and CDR2 FYNNEI. There are 16 residues in the CDR3. The CDR3 protein is CASSPPGGGAGEKLFF. The CDR3 DNA reads as TGTGCCAGCAGTCCCCCAGGGGGGGGCGCCGGTGAAAAACTGTTTTTT.

The rearrangement uses TRBV5-1 and TRBJ1-4; D is undetermined. V was cut by 0 bases and J by 7 bases, with 10 bases left in between. This CDR3 has 14 amino acids. Germline V lookup: CDR1 SGHRS, CDR2 YFSETQ. The DNA for the CDR3 is TGCGCCAGCAGCTTGGGGGCAGAGGGTGAAAAACTGTTTTTT. It codes for CASSLGAEGEKLFF.